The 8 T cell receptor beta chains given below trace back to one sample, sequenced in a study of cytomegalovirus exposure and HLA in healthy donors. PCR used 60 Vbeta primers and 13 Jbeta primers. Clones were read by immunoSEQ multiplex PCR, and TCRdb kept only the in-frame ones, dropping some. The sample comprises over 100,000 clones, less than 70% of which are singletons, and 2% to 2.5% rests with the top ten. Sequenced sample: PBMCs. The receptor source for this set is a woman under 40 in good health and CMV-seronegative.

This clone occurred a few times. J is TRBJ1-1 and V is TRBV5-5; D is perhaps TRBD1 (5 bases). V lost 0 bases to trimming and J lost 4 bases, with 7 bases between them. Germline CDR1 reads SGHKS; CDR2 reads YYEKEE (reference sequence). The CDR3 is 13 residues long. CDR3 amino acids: CASSLEGITEAFF. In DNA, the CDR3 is TGTGCCAGCAGCTTGGAGGGGATCACTGAAGCTTTCTTT.

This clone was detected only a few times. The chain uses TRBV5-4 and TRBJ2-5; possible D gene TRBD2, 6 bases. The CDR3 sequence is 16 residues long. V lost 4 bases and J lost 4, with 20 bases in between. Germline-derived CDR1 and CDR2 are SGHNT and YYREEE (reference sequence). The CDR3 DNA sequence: TGTGCCAGCAGCCCGGACTACCCGGGAGTAAGAGAGACCCAGTACTTC. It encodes CASSPDYPGVRETQYF. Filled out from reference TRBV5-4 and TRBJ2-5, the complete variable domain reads ETGVTQSPTHLIKTRGQQVTLRCSSQSGHNTVSWYQQALGQGPQFIFQYYREEENGRGNFPPRFSGLQFPNYSSELNVNALELDDSALYLCASSPDYPGVRETQYFGPGTRLLVL.

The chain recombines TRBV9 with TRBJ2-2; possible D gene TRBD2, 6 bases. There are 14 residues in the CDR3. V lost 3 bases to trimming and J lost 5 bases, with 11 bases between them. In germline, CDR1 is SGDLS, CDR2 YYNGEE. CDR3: CASSAGGETGELFF. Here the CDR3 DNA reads TGTGCCAGCAGCGCTGGAGGGGAGACCGGGGAGCTGTTTTTT. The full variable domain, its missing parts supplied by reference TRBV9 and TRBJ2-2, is DSGVTQTPKHLITATGQRVTLRCSPRSGDLSVYWYQQSLDQGLQFLIQYYNGEERAKGNILERFSAQQFPDLHSELNLSSLELGDSALYFCASSAGGETGELFFGEGSRLTVL.

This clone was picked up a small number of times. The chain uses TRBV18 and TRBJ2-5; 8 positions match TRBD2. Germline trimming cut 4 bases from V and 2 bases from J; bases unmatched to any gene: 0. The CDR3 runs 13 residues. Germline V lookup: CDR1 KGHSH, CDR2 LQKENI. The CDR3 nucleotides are TGTGCCAGCTCACAGCGGGGGCAAGAGACCCAGTACTTC. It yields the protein CASSQRGQETQYF. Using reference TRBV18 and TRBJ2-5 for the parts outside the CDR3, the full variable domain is NAGVMQNPRHLVRRRGQEARLRCSPMKGHSHVYWYRQLPEEGLKFMVYLQKENIIDESGMPKERFSAEFPKEGPSILRIQQVVRGDSAAYFCASSQRGQETQYFGPGTRLLVL.

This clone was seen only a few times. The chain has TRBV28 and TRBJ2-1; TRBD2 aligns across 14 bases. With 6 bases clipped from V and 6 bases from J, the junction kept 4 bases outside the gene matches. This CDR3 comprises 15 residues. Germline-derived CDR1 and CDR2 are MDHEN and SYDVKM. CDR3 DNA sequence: TGTGCCAGCAGCCCAGGGACTAGCGGGAGCAATGAGCAGTTCTTC. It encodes CASSPGTSGSNEQFF.

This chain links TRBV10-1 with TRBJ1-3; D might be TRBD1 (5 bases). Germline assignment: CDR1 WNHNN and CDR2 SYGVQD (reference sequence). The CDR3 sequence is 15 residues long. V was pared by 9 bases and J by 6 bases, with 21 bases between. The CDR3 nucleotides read TGCGCCAGAAACATACCTGGGGGGAAGGAAAACACCATATATTTT. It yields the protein CARNIPGGKENTIYF.

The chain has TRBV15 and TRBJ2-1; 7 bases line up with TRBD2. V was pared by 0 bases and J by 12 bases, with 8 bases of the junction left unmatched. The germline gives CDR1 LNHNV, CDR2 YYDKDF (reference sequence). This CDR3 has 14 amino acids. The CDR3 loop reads CATSREGASGGQFF. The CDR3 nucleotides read TGTGCCACCAGCAGAGAGGGCGCTAGCGGAGGGCAGTTCTTC. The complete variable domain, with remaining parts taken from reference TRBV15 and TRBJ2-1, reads DAMVIQNPRYQVTQFGKPVTLSCSQTLNHNVMYWYQQKSSQAPKLLFHYYDKDFNNEADTPDNFQSRRPNTSFCFLDIRSPGLGDTAMYLCATSREGASGGQFFGPGTRLTVL.

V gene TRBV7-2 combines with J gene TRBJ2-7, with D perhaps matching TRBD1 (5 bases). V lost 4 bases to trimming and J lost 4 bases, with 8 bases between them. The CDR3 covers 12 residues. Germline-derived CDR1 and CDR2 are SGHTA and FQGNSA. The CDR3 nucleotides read TGTGCCAGCAGCTGGGGCTCATACGAGCAGTACTTC. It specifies CASSWGSYEQYF.